Listed below are T cell receptor beta chains from one sample, sequenced in a study of blood T cell repertoires in COVID-19. Produced via immunoSEQ multiplex PCR; TCRdb's table is partial and in-frame only. The table lists 100,000 to 150,000 clones, just over 70% of them singletons. The sequencing input was peripheral blood. Source of these receptors: a human donor with acute or convalescent COVID-19. The donor label of this sample is uncertain. Both conserved end residues are part of each CDR3. The order of the fields is clone size, V gene, D gene, J gene, CDR3 protein, CDR3 DNA. The D gene is left open where the match is weak. A row's size may be missing; if present it is once, few, many or a size class.

clone size: .; V gene: TRBV29-1; D gene: TRBD1; J gene: TRBJ1-1; CDR3 protein: CSVTRDRGGTEAFF; CDR3 DNA: TGCAGCGTTACCCGGGACAGGGGGGGAACTGAAGCTTTCTTT
clone size: .; V gene: TRBV2; D gene: TRBD1; J gene: TRBJ1-2; CDR3 protein: CASRGDRSYGYTF; CDR3 DNA: TGTGCCAGCAGGGGGGACAGGAGCTATGGCTACACCTTC
clone size: .; V gene: TRBV20-1; D gene: TRBD1; J gene: TRBJ2-5; CDR3 protein: CSALGQAQYF; CDR3 DNA: TGCAGTGCCCTCGGACAGGCCCAGTACTTC
clone size: few; V gene: TRBV28; D gene: .; J gene: TRBJ1-6; CDR3 protein: CASSPSGTPYNSPLHF; CDR3 DNA: TGTGCCAGCAGTCCATCAGGTACCCCCTATAATTCACCCCTCCACTTT
clone size: once; V gene: TRBV11-2; D gene: TRBD2; J gene: TRBJ2-1; CDR3 protein: CASSFAGGRGNEQFF; CDR3 DNA: TGTGCCAGCAGCTTTGCGGGGGGCCGCGGAAATGAGCAGTTCTTC
clone size: .; V gene: TRBV2; D gene: .; J gene: TRBJ1-4; CDR3 protein: CASRVWGANEKLFF; CDR3 DNA: TGTGCCAGCAGGGTTTGGGGGGCTAATGAAAAACTGTTTTTT
clone size: .; V gene: TRBV5-1; D gene: TRBD1; J gene: TRBJ2-1; CDR3 protein: CASSYGQGGVNEQFF; CDR3 DNA: TGCGCCAGCAGCTACGGACAGGGTGGGGTCAATGAGCAGTTCTTC
clone size: .; V gene: TRBV5-1; D gene: TRBD1; J gene: TRBJ1-6; CDR3 protein: CASSSTDRGTTYNSPLHF; CDR3 DNA: TGCGCCAGCAGCTCAACAGACAGGGGGACGACCTATAATTCACCCCTCCACTTT
clone size: .; V gene: TRBV7-6; D gene: .; J gene: TRBJ2-1; CDR3 protein: CASSEGLQWNEQFF; CDR3 DNA: TGTGCCAGCAGCGAGGGACTCCAATGGAATGAGCAGTTCTTC
clone size: .; V gene: TRBV4-1; D gene: TRBD1; J gene: TRBJ2-6; CDR3 protein: CASSLRQGPLSGANVLTF; CDR3 DNA: TGCGCCAGCAGCCTCCGACAGGGGCCCCTCTCTGGGGCCAACGTCCTGACTTTC
clone size: .; V gene: TRBV7-9; D gene: .; J gene: TRBJ2-2; CDR3 protein: CASSLRTTGNTGELFF; CDR3 DNA: TGTGCCAGCAGCCTTCGAACGACAGGGAACACCGGGGAGCTGTTTTTT
clone size: once; V gene: TRBV5-1; D gene: TRBD2; J gene: TRBJ2-5; CDR3 protein: CASRLGGRETQYF; CDR3 DNA: TGCGCCAGCAGACTGGGAGGGAGGGAGACCCAGTACTTC
clone size: few; V gene: TRBV7-8; D gene: .; J gene: TRBJ2-2; CDR3 protein: CASSKQGTGELFF; CDR3 DNA: TGTGCCAGCAGCAAACAGGGAACCGGGGAGCTGTTTTTT
clone size: .; V gene: TRBV3-1/TRBV3-2; D gene: TRBD2; J gene: TRBJ2-1; CDR3 protein: CASSSTGLAGGGQFF; CDR3 DNA: TGTGCCAGCAGCTCCACTGGACTAGCGGGGGGCGGGCAGTTCTTC
clone size: .; V gene: TRBV6-5; D gene: .; J gene: TRBJ1-5; CDR3 protein: CASRSPYQPQHF; CDR3 DNA: TGTGCCAGCAGGAGCCCTTATCAGCCCCAGCATTTT
clone size: .; V gene: TRBV24-1; D gene: TRBD1; J gene: TRBJ2-1; CDR3 protein: CATSDRTGRSNEQFF; CDR3 DNA: TGTGCCACCAGTGATCGGACAGGGAGAAGCAATGAGCAGTTCTTC
clone size: .; V gene: TRBV7-6; D gene: TRBD1; J gene: TRBJ2-3; CDR3 protein: CASRKDRGPEDTQYF; CDR3 DNA: TGTGCCAGCAGAAAGGACAGGGGGCCTGAAGATACGCAGTATTTT